This entry lists 4 T cell receptor beta chains sequenced from one sample in a study of blood T cell repertoires in COVID-19 (dated by TCRdb to the early 2020s). The library was obtained by the immunoSEQ multiplex PCR assay. This is the immuneACCESS table as TCRdb keeps it, with only in-frame sequences that have V and J called. A part of the clones is gone; compared with another copy, unresolved V genes explain less than half, and the rest is unexplained. In all, the sample holds 150,000 to 200,000 clones, and almost 80% of those were seen once. The ten most abundant clones make up 17% of the sample. The sequenced sample was PBMCs or T cells enriched from blood (not recorded which). The origin of the receptors is a woman aged 50 to 65 who had recovered from COVID-19.

The J gene is TRBJ1-4, the V gene TRBV18; TRBD1 aligns across 7 bases. The CDR3 has 14 residues. Germline-derived CDR1 and CDR2 are KGHSH and LQKENI. The V gene end was trimmed by 4 bases and the J gene end by 4 bases; junction bases not matched to a gene: 3. The CDR3 spells CASSLDRFNEKLFF. CDR3 nucleotide sequence: TGTGCCAGCTCACTGGACAGGTTTAATGAAAAACTGTTTTTT.

The CDR3 is CASSSSGSDEQFF. The CDR3 region has the DNA TGTGCCAGCAGCTCGAGCGGAAGCGATGAGCAGTTCTTC. The rearrangement uses TRBV3-1 (or the pseudogene TRBV3-2) and TRBJ2-1; tentatively, D is TRBD2 (5 bases). CDR3 length: 13 residues. The V gene lost 5 bases and the J gene lost 8 bases, with 13 bases spanning the gap. In germline, CDR1 is LGHDT, CDR2 YNNKEL (reference sequence).

The chain links TRBV7-9 to TRBJ1-2; 11 bases agree with TRBD1. In germline, CDR1 is SEHNR, CDR2 FQNEAQ (reference sequence). The CDR3 has 13 residues. The J segment lost 8 bases and the V segment lost 5 bases, leaving 4 bases of the junction unmatched. DNA for the CDR3: TGTGCCAGCAGCGCAGGACAGGGGGCGGGCTACACCTTC. Its translation: CASSAGQGAGYTF.

The chain has TRBV28 and TRBJ1-6, with TRBD1 identical over 10 bases. CDR1 and CDR2 (germline): MDHEN, SYDVKM. This CDR3 region has 15 residues. J lost 8 bases, V lost 6 bases, and 7 bases had no gene match. The CDR3 DNA sequence: TGTGCCAGCAGAACGGGGACAGGGGAGTATTCACCCCTCCACTTT. This codes for CASRTGTGEYSPLHF.